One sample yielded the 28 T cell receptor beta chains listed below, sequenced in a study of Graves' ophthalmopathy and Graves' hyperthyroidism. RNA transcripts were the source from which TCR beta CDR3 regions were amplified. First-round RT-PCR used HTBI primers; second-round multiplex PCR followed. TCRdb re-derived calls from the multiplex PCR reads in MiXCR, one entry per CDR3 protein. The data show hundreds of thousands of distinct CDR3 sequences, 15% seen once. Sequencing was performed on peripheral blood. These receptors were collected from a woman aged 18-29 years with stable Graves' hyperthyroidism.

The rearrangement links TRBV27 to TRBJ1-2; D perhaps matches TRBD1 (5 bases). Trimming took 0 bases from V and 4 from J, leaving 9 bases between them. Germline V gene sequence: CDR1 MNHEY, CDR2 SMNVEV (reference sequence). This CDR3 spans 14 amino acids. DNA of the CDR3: TGTGCCAGCAGTTTATCGGGGGTTAGCTATGGCTACACCTTC. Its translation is CASSLSGVSYGYTF.

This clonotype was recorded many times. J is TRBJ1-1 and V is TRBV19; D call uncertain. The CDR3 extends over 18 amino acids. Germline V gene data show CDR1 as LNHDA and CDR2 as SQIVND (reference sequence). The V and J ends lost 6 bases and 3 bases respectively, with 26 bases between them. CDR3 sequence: CASRNRYRTDLLHTEAFF. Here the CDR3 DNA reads TGTGCCAGTAGAAATAGGTACCGCACAGACTTACTCCACACTGAAGCTTTCTTT.

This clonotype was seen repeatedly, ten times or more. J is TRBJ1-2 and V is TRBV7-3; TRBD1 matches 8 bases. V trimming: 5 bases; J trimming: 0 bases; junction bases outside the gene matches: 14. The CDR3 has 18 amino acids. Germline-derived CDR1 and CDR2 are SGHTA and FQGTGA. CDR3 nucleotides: TGTGCCAGCAGCCCATCCGGGACAGGCCAAGGATCTAACTATGGCTACACCTTC. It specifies CASSPSGTGQGSNYGYTF.

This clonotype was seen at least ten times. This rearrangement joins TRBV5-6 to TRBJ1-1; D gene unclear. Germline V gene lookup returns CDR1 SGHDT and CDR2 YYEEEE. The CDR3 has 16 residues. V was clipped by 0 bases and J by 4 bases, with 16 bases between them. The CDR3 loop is CASSLVPSRVGTEAFF. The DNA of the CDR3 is TGTGCCAGCAGCTTGGTGCCGTCAAGGGTAGGCACTGAAGCTTTCTTT.

The CDR3 nucleotides are TGTGCCAGCAGGGTGGCTGAGGGGAACACTGAAGCTTTCTTT. It translates to CASRVAEGNTEAFF. The chain has TRBV12-3 or TRBV12-4 and TRBJ1-1; D not certain. This CDR3 is 14 amino acids long. Deletions cut 6 bases from V and 1 base from J, with 12 bases between.

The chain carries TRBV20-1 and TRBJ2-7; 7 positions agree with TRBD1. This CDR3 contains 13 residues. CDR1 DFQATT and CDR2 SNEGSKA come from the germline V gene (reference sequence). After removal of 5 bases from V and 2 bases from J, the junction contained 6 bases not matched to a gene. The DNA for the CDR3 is TGCAGTGCTTCCGGGACAGAACCCTACGAGCAGTACTTC. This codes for CSASGTEPYEQYF.

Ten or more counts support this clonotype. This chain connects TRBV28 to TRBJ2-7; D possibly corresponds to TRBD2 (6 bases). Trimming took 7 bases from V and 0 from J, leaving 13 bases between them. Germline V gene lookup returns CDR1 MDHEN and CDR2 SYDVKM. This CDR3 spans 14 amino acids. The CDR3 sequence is CASTSWGDSYEQYF. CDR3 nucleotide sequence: TGTGCCAGCACTTCTTGGGGGGACTCCTACGAGCAGTACTTC.

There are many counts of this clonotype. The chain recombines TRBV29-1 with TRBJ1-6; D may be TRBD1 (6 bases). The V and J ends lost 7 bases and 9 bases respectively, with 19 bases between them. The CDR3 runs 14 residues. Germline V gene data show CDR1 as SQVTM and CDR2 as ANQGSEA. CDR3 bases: TGCAGCGGCAGGGGTGGACTTGGATTTTCACCCCTCCACTTT. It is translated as CSGRGGLGFSPLHF.

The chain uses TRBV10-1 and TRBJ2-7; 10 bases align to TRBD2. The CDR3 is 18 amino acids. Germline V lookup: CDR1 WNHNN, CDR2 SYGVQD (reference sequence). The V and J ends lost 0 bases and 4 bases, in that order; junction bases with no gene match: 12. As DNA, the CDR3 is TGCGCCAGCAGTGAGTCGATTTCCAGCGGGAGGGCCGCGTACGAGCAGTACTTC. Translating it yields CASSESISSGRAAYEQYF.

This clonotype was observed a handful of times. The CDR3 DNA sequence: TGTGCCAGCAGCCAAGAATGGGCTGGGGAGCTGTTTTTT. This translates into CASSQEWAGELFF. The chain carries TRBV3-1 and TRBJ2-2; no definite D call. CDR1 is LGHDT and CDR2 is YNNKEL in the germline V gene (reference sequence). The V gene lost 0 bases and the J gene lost 8 bases, with 7 bases spanning the gap. This CDR3 is 13 amino acids long.

CDR3 nucleotides: TGTGCCAGCAAGCGGGACAGGGAAGCAGATACGCAGTATTTT. Its protein is CASKRDREADTQYF. The J gene is TRBJ2-3, the V gene TRBV7-3; TRBD1 agrees at 9 bases. CDR3 size: 14 residues. The germline V gene encodes CDR1 SGHTA and CDR2 FQGTGA. The ends lost 7 bases at V and 4 bases at J; junction bases unmatched: 6.

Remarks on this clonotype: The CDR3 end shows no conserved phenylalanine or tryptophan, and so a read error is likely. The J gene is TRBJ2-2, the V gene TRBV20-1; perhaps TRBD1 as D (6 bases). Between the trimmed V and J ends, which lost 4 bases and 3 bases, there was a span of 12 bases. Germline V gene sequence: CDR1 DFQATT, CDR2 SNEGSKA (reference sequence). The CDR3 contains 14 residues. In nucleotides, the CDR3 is TGCAGTGCTATCTCGGACAGAGACACCGGGGAGCTGTTTCTT. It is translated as CSAISDRDTGELFL.

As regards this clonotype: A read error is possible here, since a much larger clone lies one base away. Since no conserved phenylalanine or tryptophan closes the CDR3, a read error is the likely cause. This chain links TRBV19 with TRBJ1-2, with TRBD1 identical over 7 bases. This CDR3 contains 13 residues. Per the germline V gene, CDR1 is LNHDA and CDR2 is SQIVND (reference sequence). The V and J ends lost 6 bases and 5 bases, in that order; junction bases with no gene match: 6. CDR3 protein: CASRSGGGYGYTV. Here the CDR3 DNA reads TGTGCCAGTAGATCAGGGGGAGGGTATGGCTACACCGTC.

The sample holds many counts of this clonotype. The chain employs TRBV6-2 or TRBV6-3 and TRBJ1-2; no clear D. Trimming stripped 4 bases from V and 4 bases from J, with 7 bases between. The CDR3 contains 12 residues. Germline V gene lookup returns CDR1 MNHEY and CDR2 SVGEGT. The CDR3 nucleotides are TGTGCCAGCAGTTCCGGGATCTATGGCTACACCTTC. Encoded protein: CASSSGIYGYTF.

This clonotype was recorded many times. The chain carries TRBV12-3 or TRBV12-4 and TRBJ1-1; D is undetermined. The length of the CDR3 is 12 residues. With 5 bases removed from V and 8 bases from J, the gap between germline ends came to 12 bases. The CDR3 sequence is CASSTRITEAFF. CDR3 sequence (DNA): TGTGCCAGCAGTACCAGGATAACCGAAGCTTTCTTT.

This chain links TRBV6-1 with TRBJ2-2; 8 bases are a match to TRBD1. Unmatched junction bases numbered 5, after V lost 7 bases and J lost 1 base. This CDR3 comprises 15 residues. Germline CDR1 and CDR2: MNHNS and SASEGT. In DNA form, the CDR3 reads TGTGCCAGCAATCAGGGACAGGTGAACACCGGGGAGCTGTTTTTT. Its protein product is CASNQGQVNTGELFF.

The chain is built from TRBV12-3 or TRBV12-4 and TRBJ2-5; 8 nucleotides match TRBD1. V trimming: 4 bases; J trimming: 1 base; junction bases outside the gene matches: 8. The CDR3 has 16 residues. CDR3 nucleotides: TGTGCCAGCAGTTCGGCCTGGACAGGGAGCCAAGAGACCCAGTACTTC. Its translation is CASSSAWTGSQETQYF.

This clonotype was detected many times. The CDR3 DNA reads TGTGCCACCAGTGAACCCGGGACAGGGGCAGATACGCAGTATTTT. As protein: CATSEPGTGADTQYF. The rearrangement joins TRBV24-1 to TRBJ2-3; 10 bases agree with TRBD1. CDR3 size: 15 residues. The V and J ends lost 4 bases and 4 bases, in that order; junction bases with no gene match: 4. From germline, CDR1 is KGHDR and CDR2 SFDVKD.

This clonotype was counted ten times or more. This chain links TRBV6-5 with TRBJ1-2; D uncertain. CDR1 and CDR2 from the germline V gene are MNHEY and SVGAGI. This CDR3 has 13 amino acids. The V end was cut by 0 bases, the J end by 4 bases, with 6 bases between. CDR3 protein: CASSYSLAYGYTF. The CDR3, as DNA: TGTGCCAGCAGTTACTCACTGGCCTATGGCTACACCTTC.

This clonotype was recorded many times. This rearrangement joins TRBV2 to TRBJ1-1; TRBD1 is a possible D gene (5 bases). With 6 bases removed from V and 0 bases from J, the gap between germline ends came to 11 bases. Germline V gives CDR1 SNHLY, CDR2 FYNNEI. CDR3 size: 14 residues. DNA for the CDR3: TGTGCCAGCAGGGGGGACGGACTGAACACTGAAGCTTTCTTT. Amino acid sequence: CASRGDGLNTEAFF.

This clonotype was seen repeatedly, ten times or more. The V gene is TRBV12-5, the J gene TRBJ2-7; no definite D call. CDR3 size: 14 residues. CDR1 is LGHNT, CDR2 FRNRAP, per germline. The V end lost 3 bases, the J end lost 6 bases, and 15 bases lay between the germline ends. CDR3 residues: CASGFLDSRAEQYF. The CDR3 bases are TGTGCTAGTGGTTTCCTTGACTCAAGAGCCGAGCAGTACTTC.

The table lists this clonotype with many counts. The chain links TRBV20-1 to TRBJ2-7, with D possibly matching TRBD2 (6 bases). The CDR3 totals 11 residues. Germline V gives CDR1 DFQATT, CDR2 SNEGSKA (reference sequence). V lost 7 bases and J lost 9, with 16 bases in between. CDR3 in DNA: TGCAGTGTGGCGACGGGAGACGGGCAGTACTTC. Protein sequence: CSVATGDGQYF.

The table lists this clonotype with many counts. The CDR3 nucleotides are TGTGCCAGCAGGGCCGCGGGGGGTGTGGAGACCCAGTACTTC. It specifies CASRAAGGVETQYF. The chain couples TRBV2 to TRBJ2-5; TRBD2 aligns across 8 bases. CDR1 and CDR2 (germline): SNHLY, FYNNEI. The V segment lost 6 bases and the J segment 5 bases; nucleotides outside the gene matches: 8. This CDR3 has 14 residues.

The chain's CDR3 is CASSLNPRQETQYF. CDR3 in DNA: TGTGCCAGCAGCCTGAATCCCAGGCAAGAGACCCAGTACTTC. The chain has TRBV9 and TRBJ2-5; D gene unclear. The CDR3 length is 14 residues. Trimming stripped 4 bases from V and 2 bases from J, with 12 bases between. Per germline, CDR1 SGDLS and CDR2 YYNGEE.

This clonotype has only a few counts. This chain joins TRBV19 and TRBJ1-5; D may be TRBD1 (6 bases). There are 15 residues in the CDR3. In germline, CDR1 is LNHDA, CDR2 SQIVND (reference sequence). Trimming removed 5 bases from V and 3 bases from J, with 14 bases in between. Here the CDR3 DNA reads TGTGCCAGTAGTCCCTCGGGGGACAACAATCAGCCCCAGCATTTT. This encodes CASSPSGDNNQPQHF.

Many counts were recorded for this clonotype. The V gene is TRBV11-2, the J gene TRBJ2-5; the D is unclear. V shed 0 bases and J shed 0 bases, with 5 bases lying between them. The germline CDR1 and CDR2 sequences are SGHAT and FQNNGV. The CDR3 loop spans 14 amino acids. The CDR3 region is CASSLEGYQETQYF. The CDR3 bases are TGTGCCAGCAGCTTAGAGGGGTACCAAGAGACCCAGTACTTC.

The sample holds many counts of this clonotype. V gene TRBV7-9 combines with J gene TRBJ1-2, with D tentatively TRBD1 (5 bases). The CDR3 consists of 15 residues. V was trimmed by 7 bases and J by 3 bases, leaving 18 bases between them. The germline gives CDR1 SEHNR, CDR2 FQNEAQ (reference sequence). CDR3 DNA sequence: TGTGCCAGCACCGACACCGGGACGGAGGACTATGGCTACACCTTC. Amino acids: CASTDTGTEDYGYTF.

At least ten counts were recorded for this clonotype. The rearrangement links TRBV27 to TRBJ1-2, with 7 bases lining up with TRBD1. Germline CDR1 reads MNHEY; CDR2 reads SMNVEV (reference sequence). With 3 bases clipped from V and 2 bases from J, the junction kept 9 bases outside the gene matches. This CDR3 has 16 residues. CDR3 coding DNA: TGTGCCAGCAGTTTCTTACACTCCAGGGGGAACTATGGCTACACCTTC. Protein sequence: CASSFLHSRGNYGYTF.